What follows are 4 T cell receptor beta chains derived from one specimen sequenced in a study of T cell responses to AZD1222 COVID-19 vaccine. Sequenced by immunoSEQ multiplex PCR; TCRdb stores in-frame clones only, minus some. Among roughly 150,000 clones listed, roughly nine tenths were seen once. The material sequenced was peripheral blood, taken on day 0 of AZD1222 vaccination. These receptors came from an adult in good health.

This clone came up once. The chain uses TRBV6-2 or TRBV6-3 and TRBJ1-5; 8 bases are a match to TRBD1. With V trimmed by 5 bases and J by 0 bases, 6 bases remained unmatched. Per the germline V gene, CDR1 is MNHEY and CDR2 is SVGEGT. The CDR3 has 16 amino acids. The CDR3 protein is CASSAGQAISNQPQHF. CDR3 nucleotides: TGTGCCAGCAGTGCGGGACAGGCGATTAGCAATCAGCCCCAGCATTTT.

This clone was observed a single time. As DNA, the CDR3 is TGTGCCAGCAGCGCTAATTGGGGTCAGCCCCAGCATTTT. Translated: CASSANWGQPQHF. This chain connects TRBV9 to TRBJ1-5; D call uncertain. The CDR3 is made up of 13 amino acids. With 3 bases removed from V and 6 bases from J, the gap between germline ends came to 10 bases. Germline CDR1 is SGDLS and CDR2 is YYNGEE.

V and J are TRBV6-5 and TRBJ2-7; 9 positions match TRBD2. The germline V gene encodes CDR1 MNHEY and CDR2 SVGAGI. V trimming: 7 bases; J trimming: 2 bases; junction bases outside the gene matches: 9. The CDR3 spans 15 residues. DNA of the CDR3: TGTGCCAGCACGAACTTAGCGGGAGTCCCCTACGAGCAGTACTTC. Amino acids: CASTNLAGVPYEQYF.

This sequence joins TRBV9 and TRBJ1-3, with 9 bases lining up with TRBD1. The CDR3 spans 17 residues. V dropped 0 bases and J dropped 2; count of bases not matched to a gene: 6. Germline CDR1 SGDLS, CDR2 YYNGEE. The CDR3 DNA follows: TGTGCCAGCAGCGTAGGTGTGACAGGGGGTGCTGGAAACACCATATATTTT. It codes for CASSVGVTGGAGNTIYF.